The 13 T cell receptor beta chains in this list originate from one sample, sequenced in a study of blood T cell repertoires in COVID-19. The assay was immunoSEQ multiplex PCR, and TCRdb's table has in-frame clones only and misses some. Here the sample spans about 210,000 clones, roughly four fifths being singletons. Material: peripheral blood. These receptors were collected from a woman in her forties with acute or convalescent COVID-19.

This clone appeared once. V is TRBV5-6 and J is TRBJ1-6; TRBD1 might be the D (6 bases). From germline, CDR1 is SGHDT and CDR2 YYEEEE. The V gene lost 2 bases and the J gene lost 7 bases, with 13 bases spanning the gap. This CDR3 contains 15 residues. CDR3 nucleotide sequence: TGTGCCAGCAGCTTCGAACAGGGCCCCAATTCACCCCTCCACTTT. Translation gives CASSFEQGPNSPLHF.

V usage is TRBV4-2 and J usage is TRBJ2-3; TRBD1 matches 8 bases. Trimming took 2 bases from V and 1 from J; bases not matched to a gene: 5. Germline V gene data show CDR1 as LGHNA and CDR2 as YNFKEQ. The CDR3 is 16 residues long. This chain's CDR3 is CASSQITGQGTDTQYF. In nucleotides, the CDR3 is TGTGCCAGCAGCCAAATAACGGGACAGGGCACAGATACGCAGTATTTT.

The chain employs TRBV2 and TRBJ2-1; 10 nucleotides line up with TRBD1. V lost 3 bases and J lost 8; bases outside the gene matches: 1. This CDR3 region has 13 residues. From germline, CDR1 is SNHLY and CDR2 FYNNEI. The CDR3 protein is CASSDGTGDEQFF. The CDR3 DNA is TGTGCCAGCAGTGACGGGACAGGGGATGAGCAGTTCTTC. The entire variable domain, with the rest obtained from reference TRBV2 and TRBJ2-1, is as follows: EPEVTQTPSHQVTQMGQEVILRCVPISNHLYFYWYRQILGQKVEFLVSFYNNEISEKSEIFDDQFSVERPDGSNFTLKIRSTKLEDSAMYFCASSDGTGDEQFFGPGTRLTVL.

This chain connects TRBV7-8 to TRBJ1-3; D not certain. Trimming stripped 5 bases from V and 2 bases from J, with 16 bases between. The V gene's germline CDR1 is SGHVS and CDR2 FQNEAQ. The CDR3 runs 16 residues. CDR3 region: CASSLRPRDTGNTIYF. The CDR3 bases are TGTGCCAGCAGCCTACGACCCCGTGACACTGGAAACACCATATATTTT.

The chain joins TRBV29-1 to TRBJ1-2; maybe TRBD1 (5 bases). Trimming cost V 7 bases and J 4 bases, with 13 bases left between them. The CDR3 has 12 amino acids. Germline lookup yields CDR1 SQVTM and CDR2 ANQGSEA. The CDR3 is CSAMGGSYGYTF. The CDR3 coding sequence is TGCAGCGCCATGGGGGGTAGCTATGGCTACACCTTC.

This clone occurred a few times. Written as DNA, the CDR3 is TGTGCCAGCAGTACGGATCAGACATTCGGCTACACCTTC. Residues: CASSTDQTFGYTF. V gene TRBV2 combines with J gene TRBJ1-2; D is ambiguous. The germline V gene has CDR1 SNHLY and CDR2 FYNNEI. V lost 5 bases to trimming and J lost 8 bases, with 15 bases between them. CDR3 length: 13 amino acids.

The chain joins TRBV27 to TRBJ1-3; TRBD1 aligns across 8 bases. V was clipped by 6 bases and J by 2 bases; unmatched bases: 3. CDR3 size: 14 residues. Germline loops: CDR1 MNHEY, CDR2 SMNVEV (reference sequence). DNA for the CDR3: TGTGCCAGCAGAAGACAGGGGACTGGAAACACCATATATTTT. Translated: CASRRQGTGNTIYF.

The rearrangement joins TRBV27 to TRBJ1-1, with D possibly matching TRBD1 (5 bases). The germline CDR1 and CDR2 sequences are MNHEY and SMNVEV (reference sequence). There are 13 residues in the CDR3. V was pared by 5 bases and J by 0 bases, with 7 bases between. Here the CDR3 DNA reads TGTGCCAGCAGTCAGGGCATGAACACTGAAGCTTTCTTT. It yields the protein CASSQGMNTEAFF.

The chain couples TRBV5-8 to TRBJ2-7; weak D call: TRBD1 (6 bases). Per germline, CDR1 SGHTS and CDR2 YDEGEE. CDR3 length equals 13 residues. Trimming removed 4 bases from V and 6 bases from J, with 14 bases in between. Here the CDR3 reads CASSLPGQFEQYF. The CDR3 nucleotides are TGTGCCAGCAGCCTCCCCGGACAGTTCGAGCAGTACTTC.

V and J are TRBV27 and TRBJ2-2, with TRBD2 as a possible D gene (6 bases). Germline values: CDR1 MNHEY, CDR2 SMNVEV (reference sequence). With 7 bases removed from V and 0 bases from J, the gap between germline ends came to 12 bases. The CDR3 spans 15 residues. Here the CDR3 DNA reads TGTGCCAGCACAACCGGAGGGCCGAACACCGGGGAGCTGTTTTTT. This sequence encodes CASTTGGPNTGELFF.

V is TRBV7-9 and J is TRBJ1-3; D uncertain. Germline assignment: CDR1 SEHNR and CDR2 FQNEAQ (reference sequence). The CDR3 contains 16 residues. V dropped 2 bases and J dropped 0 bases, with 11 bases sitting between them. The CDR3: CASSLSRASSGNTIYF. The CDR3, as DNA: TGTGCCAGCAGCTTAAGTCGCGCGAGCTCTGGAAACACCATATATTTT.

The chain couples TRBV19 to TRBJ2-2; 14 bases agree with TRBD2. Germline CDR1 and CDR2: LNHDA and SQIVND (reference sequence). With 4 bases clipped from V and 0 bases from J, the junction kept 1 base outside the gene matches. The CDR3 extends over 17 amino acids. The CDR3 bases are TGTGCCAGTAGTAGACTAGCGGGAGGGACGAACACCGGGGAGCTGTTTTTT. Its protein is CASSRLAGGTNTGELFF.

The chain recombines TRBV19 with TRBJ2-1; 8 bases agree with TRBD2. Germline V gene lookup returns CDR1 LNHDA and CDR2 SQIVND (reference sequence). V trimming: 7 bases; J trimming: 1 base; junction bases outside the gene matches: 6. This CDR3 is built from 15 residues. CDR3 DNA sequence: TGTGCCAGTAAGAAGAGCGGGAGTTCCTACAATGAGCAGTTCTTC. This encodes CASKKSGSSYNEQFF.